This TCR beta chain was sequenced for a study of T cells in Graves' hyperthyroidism and ophthalmopathy. Overall study findings and caveats: Most expanded thyroid clonotypes above 0.001 recurred in blood. The model made its ophthalmopathy prediction, and onset followed a median around 6.9 months later.

This CDR3 region has 13 residues. Germline V gene lookup returns CDR1 DFQATT and CDR2 SNEGSKA (reference sequence). Trimming cost V 5 bases and J 2 bases, with 12 bases left between them. Exclusion of a patient resulted from uncontrolled infection, other autoimmune disease, pregnancy or lactation. This clonotype came up many times. The antigen is undetermined. TCR beta CDR3 regions were amplified from RNA. HTBI primers were used for first-round RT-PCR of the TCR CDR3. TCRdb fed the multiplex PCR reads into MiXCR, producing one record per CDR3 protein. This sample has over 150,000 distinct CDR3 sequences, with about 18% found just once.

Sequencing was carried out using blood. The chain recombines TRBV20-1 with TRBJ2-5; perhaps TRBD1 as D (5 bases). The source of this sequence is a woman aged 50 to 60 with Graves' hyperthyroidism. The CDR3 spells CSALPQEQETQYF. The DNA for the CDR3 is TGCAGTGCTCTACCACAGGAGCAAGAGACCCAGTACTTC.